This TCR beta chain was captured by sequencing in a study of beta chain features in type 1 diabetes. TCRB transcripts that were expressed got sequenced, as all of the isolated RNA had been reverse transcribed. Some clones are missing from TCRdb's copy, which holds only in-frame ones; the method was immunoSEQ multiplex PCR. The repertoire holds 240,000 or so clones, with 20% as singletons. There are a few counts of this clone. The antigen remains unidentified. Study observations and caveats: More deletions and fewer insertions at VDJ junctions were found in patients with type 1 diabetes. Significant though moderate, a shortening of TCRB CDR3s appeared in all four CD4+ subsets of Type 1 diabetes patients.

V lost 3 bases and J 3 bases, leaving 6 bases between the germline ends. This CDR3 spans 11 amino acids. CDR1 and CDR2 (germline): GTSNPN, SVGIG (reference sequence). This sequence joins TRBV30 and TRBJ2-7, with TRBD1 as a possible D gene (5 bases). The specimen was naive CD4+ T cells from blood. The TCR originated in a woman between 40 and 55 years old with type 1 diabetes. The CDR3 DNA reads as TGTGCCTGGAGCGACAGCTACGAGCAGTACTTC. It codes for CAWSDSYEQYF. Together with reference TRBV30 and TRBJ2-7, the CDR3 gives the full variable domain: SQTIHQWPATLVQPVGSPLSLECTVEGTSNPNLYWYRQAAGRGLQLLFYSVGIGQISSEVPQNLSASRPQDRQFILSSKKLLLSDSGFYLCAWSDSYEQYFGPGTRLTVT.